The 5 T cell receptor beta chains listed next were all sequenced from one sample in a study of metastatic and nonmetastatic thyroid tumors. No treatment of any kind had been given to any patient before thyroid surgery. TCRdb re-analyzed the PCR reads using MiXCR. This sample yields 6,000 to 8,000 clones, of which 25% to 30% are seen a single time; under 20% belongs to the top ten. Sequencing was done on a sample of adjacent normal tissue. Receptors originate from a female donor with papillary thyroid cancer or a benign thyroid nodule (not recorded which). Some clones in this sample may be carry-over from other donors' samples.

The genes are TRBV11-2 and TRBJ2-2, with D maybe TRBD2 (6 bases). This CDR3 region has 14 residues. The ends were cut back, 5 bases at V and 4 bases at J, with 11 bases in the middle. The germline gives CDR1 SGHAT, CDR2 FQNNGV. CDR3 DNA: TGTGCCAGCAGCCCCTTGGGAGGCACCGGGGAGCTGTTTTTT. This encodes CASSPLGGTGELFF.

This clone occurred a few times. This chain links TRBV2 with TRBJ1-5; D might be TRBD1 (5 bases). CDR1 and CDR2 (germline): SNHLY, FYNNEI. V was trimmed by 4 bases and J by 3 bases, leaving 13 bases between them. This CDR3 has 15 amino acids. Here the CDR3 reads CASSALGVVNQPQHF. The CDR3 region has the DNA TGTGCCAGCAGTGCGTTAGGGGTCGTCAATCAGCCCCAGCATTTT.

By proportion, this clone is medium-sized. The rearrangement links TRBV2 to TRBJ2-5; TRBD1 matches 7 bases. The CDR3 totals 14 residues. With 6 bases clipped from V and 6 bases from J, the junction kept 10 bases outside the gene matches. The germline V gene has CDR1 SNHLY and CDR2 FYNNEI. The CDR3 spells CASRGTVLGKTQYF. The CDR3 DNA reads TGTGCCAGCAGGGGGACAGTCCTAGGGAAGACCCAGTACTTC. Drawing the rest from reference TRBV2 and TRBJ2-5, the complete variable domain is EPEVTQTPSHQVTQMGQEVILRCVPISNHLYFYWYRQILGQKVEFLVSFYNNEISEKSEIFDDQFSVERPDGSNFTLKIRSTKLEDSAMYFCASRGTVLGKTQYFGPGTRLLVL.

The sample holds many counts of this clone. The gene calls are TRBV20-1 and TRBJ1-4; D may be TRBD1 (5 bases). Per the germline V gene, CDR1 is DFQATT and CDR2 is SNEGSKA (reference sequence). Trimming removed 5 bases at V and 6 bases at J, with 13 bases between. The CDR3 extends over 13 amino acids. CDR3 coding DNA: TGCAGTGCTCAGGGACTAGGCGATGAAAAACTGTTTTTT. Translation: CSAQGLGDEKLFF.

A note on this clone: One end of the junction fails to match germline, which may point to a read error. The chain carries TRBV2 and TRBJ2-6; either TRBD1 or TRBD2 may fit D (5 bases each). The germline gives CDR1 SNHLY, CDR2 FYNNEI. The CDR3 runs to 15 residues. CDR3 region: CASSPTDSGANVLTF. The DNA of the CDR3 is TGTGCCAGCTCTCCGACGGACTCTGGGGCCAACGTTCTGACTTTC.